A single sample is the source of the 9 T cell receptor beta chains below, sequenced in a study of molecular identifiers for immune sequencing clone quantification (dated by TCRdb to 2017 to 2018). Libraries were constructed by PCR. Sequencing was performed on a NextSeq 500. The public reads were quality trimmed at Q25 with fastp and then assembled into clones with MiXCR by TCRdb, keeping productive beta chains. When rows share a CDR3 protein, they turn into one entry using the most common DNA and genes. The sample contains under 600,000 distinct CDR3 sequences, roughly 26% of them found a single time. Together, the top ten hold over 0.6% of the sample. Source material: naive CD8+ T cells from blood, with Jurkat cell RNA spiked in. The sample's cell subset or site label, in plain terms: FACS-sorted CD8+CD4-CCR7+CD45RA+ naive T cells. The receptors come from a human donor in good health. Some libraries in this study had Jurkat cell RNA spiked in.

This clonotype was picked up many times. The genes are TRBV7-9 and TRBJ1-2, with 7 bases that match TRBD1. Germline lookup yields CDR1 SEHNR and CDR2 FQNEAQ (reference sequence). Germline trimming cut 1 base from V and 13 bases from J; bases unmatched to any gene: 6. The CDR3 totals 12 residues. The CDR3 coding sequence is TGTGCCAGCAGCTTAGGGGACAGCCAACTCACCTTC. Translated: CASSLGDSQLTF.

V usage is TRBV27 and J usage is TRBJ2-7; D might be TRBD1 (5 bases). The CDR3 runs 14 residues. Germline V gene sequence: CDR1 MNHEY, CDR2 SMNVEV (reference sequence). The V end was cut by 4 bases, the J end by 0 bases, with 10 bases between. The CDR3, as DNA: TGTGCCAGCAGTTATCAGGGAAACTCCTACGAGCAGTACTTC. Protein: CASSYQGNSYEQYF.

This chain connects TRBV4-3 to TRBJ1-2; no firm D call. The V and J ends lost 0 bases and 8 bases respectively, with 19 bases between them. This CDR3 has 16 residues. Per germline, CDR1 LGHNA and CDR2 YSLEER. The CDR3 region has the DNA TGCGCCAGCAGCCAAGATGGATCCCCGGGCCACTTGGGCTACACCTTC. This sequence encodes CASSQDGSPGHLGYTF.

This clonotype appeared many times. This rearrangement joins TRBV20-1 to TRBJ2-7, with a tentative D call TRBD1 (5 bases). V dropped 6 bases and J dropped 4 bases, with 19 bases sitting between them. Germline values: CDR1 DFQATT, CDR2 SNEGSKA (reference sequence). The CDR3 length is 14 residues. CDR3 coding DNA: TGCAGTGCGAGGAAGGGGCATCTTACGTACGAGCAGTACTTC. It translates to CSARKGHLTYEQYF.

The chain has TRBV28 and TRBJ2-7, with 8 bases fitting TRBD1. The germline V gene has CDR1 MDHEN and CDR2 SYDVKM. The CDR3 length is 14 residues. V lost 5 bases to trimming and J lost 4 bases; unmatched junction nucleotides: 7. The CDR3 DNA sequence: TGTGCCAGCAGTGCCCGGACAGGGCCTTACGAGCAGTACTTC. Translating it yields CASSARTGPYEQYF.

With regard to this clonotype: A single base separates this from a much larger clone, so it may be a read error. This chain connects TRBV4-1 to TRBJ2-7; D is ambiguous. In germline, CDR1 is MGHRA, CDR2 YSYEKL. The CDR3 has 13 amino acids. DNA of the CDR3: TGCGCCCGCAGCCCCCCCGGTGTGCGTGAGCAGTACTTC. This encodes CARSPPGVREQYF.

This clonotype was seen once. The V and J genes are TRBV7-9 and TRBJ2-3; maybe TRBD2 (7 bases). The CDR3 contains 16 residues. Per the germline V gene, CDR1 is SEHNR and CDR2 is FQNEAQ (reference sequence). The V end was cut by 3 bases, the J end by 4 bases, with 17 bases between. This chain's CDR3 is CASSFSWGGPADTQYF. DNA of the CDR3: TGTGCCAGCAGCTTTAGTTGGGGGGGCCCGGCAGATACGCAGTATTTT.

This clonotype was picked up many times. V is TRBV7-9 and J is TRBJ1-5; unclear D gene. V was cut by 7 bases and J by 2 bases, with 9 bases left in between. The CDR3 length is 13 residues. Germline V gene lookup returns CDR1 SEHNR and CDR2 FQNEAQ (reference sequence). CDR3 in amino acids: CASTRGGNQPQHF. CDR3 coding DNA: TGTGCCAGCACCCGTGGGGGCAATCAGCCCCAGCATTTT. The whole variable domain, remainder taken from reference TRBV7-9 and TRBJ1-5, is DTGVSQNPRHKITKRGQNVTFRCDPISEHNRLYWYRQTLGQGPEFLTYFQNEAQLEKSRLLSDRFSAERPKGSFSTLEIQRTEQGDSAMYLCASTRGGNQPQHFGDGTRLSIL.

This clonotype was seen a handful of times. CDR3 sequence reads: CASSFGVDYEQYF. The CDR3, as DNA: TGCGCCAGCAGCTTCGGGGTGGACTACGAGCAGTACTTC. J is TRBJ2-7 and V is TRBV5-1, with D tentatively TRBD2 (5 bases). The ends were cut back, 2 bases at V and 3 bases at J, with 9 bases in the middle. The germline gives CDR1 SGHRS, CDR2 YFSETQ. This CDR3 spans 13 amino acids.